One sample yielded the 18 T cell receptor beta chains listed below, sequenced in a study of blood T cell repertoires in COVID-19. Measured with immunoSEQ multiplex PCR; TCRdb has only the in-frame clones, and not every one. The sample lists around 200,000 clones; roughly 87% were seen once. The sample consisted of PBMCs or T cells enriched from blood (not recorded which). The receptors were sampled from a woman aged 40 to 50 with acute COVID-19.

The rearrangement uses TRBV6-5 and TRBJ2-3; TRBD2 agrees at 9 bases. Trimming cost V 2 bases and J 3 bases; bases outside gene matches: 6. In germline, CDR1 is MNHEY, CDR2 SVGAGI. The CDR3 covers 16 residues. This chain's CDR3 is CASSYTSGLGTDTQYF. The CDR3 coding sequence is TGTGCCAGCAGTTACACTAGCGGGCTAGGAACAGATACGCAGTATTTT.

This clone was recorded only once. The rearrangement uses TRBV19 and TRBJ1-5; TRBD1 agrees at 7 bases. This CDR3 spans 15 amino acids. Germline loops: CDR1 LNHDA, CDR2 SQIVND (reference sequence). Germline trimming cut 6 bases from V and 6 bases from J; bases unmatched to any gene: 11. This chain's CDR3 is CASRVIGGDGQPQHF. The DNA for the CDR3 is TGTGCCAGTAGGGTGATAGGGGGCGATGGTCAGCCCCAGCATTTT.

V gene TRBV7-9 combines with J gene TRBJ2-3, with a weak D call TRBD2 (5 bases). The CDR3 loop spans 15 amino acids. The V end lost 5 bases, the J end lost 2 bases, and 14 bases lay between the germline ends. CDR1 is SEHNR, CDR2 FQNEAQ, per germline (reference sequence). Written as DNA, the CDR3 is TGTGCCAGCAGCGCCCCCTCGGGAATCACAGATACGCAGTATTTT. Protein product: CASSAPSGITDTQYF. Combining the CDR3 with reference TRBV7-9 and TRBJ2-3 gives the whole variable domain DTGVSQNPRHKITKRGQNVTFRCDPISEHNRLYWYRQTLGQGPEFLTYFQNEAQLEKSRLLSDRFSAERPKGSFSTLEIQRTEQGDSAMYLCASSAPSGITDTQYFGPGTRLTVL.

The chain joins TRBV19 to TRBJ1-4, with unresolved D. This CDR3 has 14 amino acids. V was clipped by 5 bases and J by 0 bases, with 7 bases between them. CDR1 is LNHDA and CDR2 is SQIVND in the germline V gene (reference sequence). The CDR3 nucleotides are TGTGCCAGTAGTGAGGGTGCAACTAATGAAAAACTGTTTTTT. Protein sequence: CASSEGATNEKLFF.

This rearrangement joins TRBV7-2 to TRBJ2-7; TRBD2 matches at 7 bases. CDR1 and CDR2 (germline): SGHTA, FQGNSA. There are 14 residues in the CDR3. With 3 bases clipped from V and 2 bases from J, the junction kept 4 bases outside the gene matches. The CDR3 spells CASSFSGSAYEQYF. The CDR3 DNA reads as TGTGCCAGCAGCTTTAGCGGGTCGGCCTACGAGCAGTACTTC.

This rearrangement joins TRBV18 to TRBJ1-1; perhaps TRBD1 as D (5 bases). CDR3 length: 16 residues. Germline CDR1 is KGHSH and CDR2 is LQKENI. V dropped 0 bases and J dropped 6 bases, with 17 bases sitting between them. CDR3 loop: CASSPPYPGRRPEAFF. The CDR3 DNA is TGTGCCAGCTCACCACCGTATCCAGGGAGGCGACCTGAAGCTTTCTTT.

The chain links TRBV5-5 to TRBJ2-7; D is unclear. Per the germline V gene, CDR1 is SGHKS and CDR2 is YYEKEE (reference sequence). V was trimmed by 2 bases and J by 1 base, leaving 7 bases between them. CDR3 length: 13 residues. CDR3 protein: CASSFDISYEQYF. As DNA, the CDR3 is TGTGCCAGCAGCTTTGACATATCCTACGAGCAGTACTTC.

V is TRBV7-2 and J is TRBJ1-6; 7 bases are shared with TRBD1. Unmatched junction bases numbered 8, after V lost 1 base and J lost 5 bases. In germline, CDR1 is SGHTA, CDR2 FQGNSA. The CDR3 totals 17 residues. CDR3 protein: CASSLGSRDRNNSPLHF. DNA for the CDR3: TGTGCCAGCAGCTTAGGTTCACGGGACAGAAATAATTCACCCCTCCACTTT.

This clone showed up just once. The chain employs TRBV5-1 and TRBJ2-6; no firm D call. This CDR3 spans 16 amino acids. Trimming shortened V by 0 bases and J by 4 bases, and 11 bases separated the two germline ends. Germline V gene lookup returns CDR1 SGHRS and CDR2 YFSETQ. CDR3 region: CASSLAEVPGANVLTF. The DNA for the CDR3 is TGCGCCAGCAGCTTGGCCGAGGTACCCGGGGCCAACGTCCTGACTTTC.

The chain employs TRBV30 and TRBJ1-6; D gene ambiguous. V gave up 7 bases and J gave up 0 bases, with 16 bases separating them. This CDR3 is built from 16 residues. Per the germline V gene, CDR1 is GTSNPN and CDR2 is SVGIG (reference sequence). The CDR3 DNA is TGTGCCTCCCAACCCCCCTCGGGCTCCTATAATTCACCCCTCCACTTT. Its protein is CASQPPSGSYNSPLHF.

The V call is TRBV6-2 or TRBV6-3, the J call TRBJ1-1; 9 nucleotides align to TRBD1. The ends lost 4 bases at V and 4 bases at J; junction bases unmatched: 10. Germline V lookup: CDR1 MNHEY, CDR2 SVGEGT. The CDR3 has 16 residues. The CDR3 region has the DNA TGTGCCAGCAGTTCCAACAGGGGGCGCGACGCCACTGAAGCTTTCTTT. Amino acids: CASSSNRGRDATEAFF.

V gene TRBV29-1 combines with J gene TRBJ1-2, with 12 bases lining up with TRBD1. There are 17 residues in the CDR3. The ends lost 0 bases at V and 5 bases at J; junction bases unmatched: 10. CDR1 SQVTM and CDR2 ANQGSEA come from the germline V gene. The CDR3 DNA reads TGCAGCGTTGAAGAAAGAGACCGGGACAGGGGGCCATATGGCTACACCTTC. Translation: CSVEERDRDRGPYGYTF.

This clone was seen a few times. The chain is built from TRBV10-3 and TRBJ2-5, with 8 bases matching TRBD2. The CDR3 totals 15 residues. Losses at the gene ends were 3 bases for V and 1 base for J; bases not matched to a gene: 4. Germline-derived CDR1 and CDR2 are ENHRY and SYGVKD. For the CDR3, the DNA is TGTGCCATCAGTGACTCCGGGACTAGCCAAGAGACCCAGTACTTC. Residues: CAISDSGTSQETQYF.

The V call is TRBV19, the J call TRBJ2-1; 7 bases are a match to TRBD1. The length of the CDR3 is 13 residues. V lost 4 bases and J lost 4; bases outside the gene matches: 1. Germline loops: CDR1 LNHDA, CDR2 SQIVND (reference sequence). CDR3 nucleotide sequence: TGTGCCAGTAGTAGGACAGGTTACAATGAGCAGTTCTTC. This gives the protein CASSRTGYNEQFF.

This chain connects TRBV5-6 to TRBJ1-3; no clear D gene. The CDR3 loop spans 12 amino acids. Germline assignment: CDR1 SGHDT and CDR2 YYEEEE. Trimming cost V 0 bases and J 7 bases, with 5 bases left between them. For the CDR3, the DNA is TGTGCCAGCAGCTTGGCGGGGAACACCATATATTTT. It encodes CASSLAGNTIYF.

This chain joins TRBV7-2 and TRBJ2-7; the match to TRBD2 covers 7 bases. V dropped 1 base and J dropped 4; count of bases not matched to a gene: 10. Per the germline V gene, CDR1 is SGHTA and CDR2 is FQGNSA. The CDR3 covers 16 residues. CDR3 amino acids: CASSLVTGRSDYEQYF. DNA of the CDR3: TGTGCCAGCAGCTTAGTTACCGGGAGGTCAGATTACGAGCAGTACTTC.

V and J are TRBV29-1 and TRBJ2-1; TRBD2 is a possible D gene (5 bases). In germline, CDR1 is SQVTM, CDR2 ANQGSEA. The CDR3 is made up of 12 amino acids. Trimming shortened V by 7 bases and J by 6 bases, and 13 bases separated the two germline ends. CDR3 DNA: TGCAGCGGAGCGCCCACTAGCAATGAGCAGTTCTTC. Protein sequence: CSGAPTSNEQFF.

This clone was seen a single time. The rearrangement joins TRBV7-2 to TRBJ2-7; D uncertain. The CDR3 is 16 amino acids. Between the trimmed V and J ends, which lost 1 base and 2 bases, there was a span of 15 bases. Germline V CDR1 and CDR2: SGHTA, FQGNSA. CDR3 residues: CASSLGRPVFTYEQYF. The CDR3 region has the DNA TGTGCCAGCAGCTTAGGTCGTCCGGTTTTCACCTACGAGCAGTACTTC.